There are many counts of the clone carrying this TCR beta chain. Its antigen is unknown. V lost 2 bases and J lost 0, with 10 bases in between. This CDR3 region has 16 residues. Germline assignment: CDR1 SGHTA and CDR2 FQGNSA. Researchers made TCR beta libraries by using iRepertoire HTBI primers and running Arm-PCR on CDR3 regions. Each CDR3 protein is one row after TCRdb ran MiXCR on the multiplex PCR reads. The sample records 500,000 or so distinct CDR3 sequences, approximately 14% being singletons. The sample comes from a study of regulatory T cells in long-lasting Graves disease. Broader study findings: Those with persistent disease had in common more public clonotypes (2,741) than new patients (about 900).

Time point indicated: newly diagnosed GD, antithyroid drugs for less than 3 months. Following extraction of RNA from PBMCs, that RNA was used to make the TCR library. The same sample was also used in a study of T cells in Graves' hyperthyroidism and ophthalmopathy. That study reports: Hyperthyroidism, newly diagnosed and lasting under 2 months, affected patients aged 18 to 65.

The sequence came from a woman aged 45-65 years with Graves disease. The sequences come from peripheral blood mononuclear cells (PBMCs), collected at new diagnosis, from a patient treated with antithyroid drugs. The chain links TRBV7-2 to TRBJ2-2; no clear D gene. The CDR3 is CASSLSWATNTGELFF. CDR3 in DNA: TGTGCCAGCAGCTTATCCTGGGCGACGAACACCGGGGAGCTGTTTTTT.